This TCR beta chain is drawn from a study of regulatory T cells in long-lasting Graves disease. The study's findings and limits: Newly diagnosed Graves' patients exceeded persistent ones in TCR diversity.

With iRepertoire HTBI primers and Arm-PCR of CDR3 regions, TCR beta libraries were built. TCRdb redid the calling of the multiplex PCR reads with MiXCR, one entry per CDR3 protein. The sample records some 420,000 distinct CDR3 sequences, roughly 23% being singletons. This clonotype was detected only a few times. Antigen unknown. Unmatched junction bases numbered 7, after V lost 2 bases and J lost 1 base. This CDR3 region has 16 residues. Germline V gives CDR1 MNHEY, CDR2 SVGEGT. Time point meaning: persistent/refractory GD, antithyroid drugs over 5 years with positive TRAb. The TCR library was prepared using RNA isolated from PBMCs.

The sequence was collected from a female donor with Graves disease. The chain is built from TRBV6-2 or TRBV6-3 and TRBJ2-7; 8 positions match TRBD2. Sequencing used peripheral blood mononuclear cells (PBMCs), obtained when the disease was refractory, from a patient treated with antithyroid drugs. For the CDR3, the DNA is TGTGCCAGCAGTTACGGCACTAGCGGCCGTTCCTACGAGCAGTACTTC. Translating it yields CASSYGTSGRSYEQYF.